This TCR beta chain derives from a study of blood T cell repertoires in COVID-19. Trimming at V came to 0 bases and at J to 4 bases, leaving 5 bases not matched to a gene. Germline CDR1 reads MRHNA; CDR2 reads SNTAGT. This CDR3 region has 16 residues. Assay: immunoSEQ multiplex PCR; the TCRdb copy retains only in-frame clones and omits some. Of around 140,000 clones in the sample, 75% to 90% were seen once. Specimen: PBMCs or T cells enriched from blood (not recorded which). The chain couples TRBV6-4 to TRBJ2-1, with 8 nucleotides matching TRBD2. The TCR originated in a man between 60 and 75 years old who had recovered from COVID-19. CDR3 region: CASSDSYRLAYNEQFF. The CDR3 nucleotides are TGTGCCAGCAGTGACTCCTACAGACTAGCGTACAATGAGCAGTTCTTC.